What follows describes a single T cell receptor (beta chain). Germline-derived CDR1 and CDR2 are SGHTA and FQGNSA. The CDR3 is made up of 12 amino acids. V was trimmed by 5 bases and J by 0 bases, leaving 5 bases between them. Original data processing: From reference gene primer amplification, estimates of nucleated cell counts were derived. Clones were read by immunoSEQ multiplex PCR, and TCRdb kept only the in-frame ones, dropping some. D and trimming come from the DNA, and the V and J calls and clone size come from that table. The profile shows tens of thousands of clones, approximately 84% of them singletons. These data are taken from a study of blood T cell repertoires in COVID-19.

The sequencing input was peripheral blood. The chain has TRBV7-2 and TRBJ2-7; D is unclear. This receptor was obtained from a man between 50 and 59 years old with active COVID-19. The CDR3 DNA sequence: TGTGCCAGCAGCCCGAGCTCCTACGAGCAGTACTTC. The encoded protein is CASSPSSYEQYF.